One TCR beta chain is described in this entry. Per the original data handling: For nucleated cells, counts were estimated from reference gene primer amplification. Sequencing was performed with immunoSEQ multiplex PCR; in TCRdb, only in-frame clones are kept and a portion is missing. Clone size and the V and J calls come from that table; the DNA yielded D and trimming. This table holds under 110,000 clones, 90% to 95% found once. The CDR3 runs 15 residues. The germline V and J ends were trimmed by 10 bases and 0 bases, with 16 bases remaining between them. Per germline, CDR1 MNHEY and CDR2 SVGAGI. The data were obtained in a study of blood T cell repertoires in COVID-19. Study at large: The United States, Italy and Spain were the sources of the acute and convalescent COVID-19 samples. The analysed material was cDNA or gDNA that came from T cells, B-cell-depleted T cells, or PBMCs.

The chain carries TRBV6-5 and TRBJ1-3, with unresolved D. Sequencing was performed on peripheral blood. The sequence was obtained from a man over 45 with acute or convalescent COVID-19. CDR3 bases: TGTGCCACCGAACGTGGACTTAACTCTGGAAACACCATATATTTT. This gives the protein CATERGLNSGNTIYF.